This entry lists 20 T cell receptor beta chains sequenced from one sample in a study of cytomegalovirus exposure and HLA in healthy donors. Primers for the PCR totalled 60 Vbeta and 13 Jbeta. Sequenced by immunoSEQ multiplex PCR; TCRdb stores in-frame clones only, minus some. The sample lists under 200,000 clones; about four fifths were seen once. Source material: PBMCs. These TCRs come from a woman aged 18 to 35 in good health and CMV-seronegative.

The J gene is TRBJ2-7, the V gene TRBV5-8; TRBD1 matches 9 bases. Germline CDR1 reads SGHTS; CDR2 reads YDEGEE. Germline trimming cut 5 bases from V and 5 bases from J; bases unmatched to any gene: 8. CDR3 length: 14 residues. The CDR3 sequence: CASSAGTGSNEQYF. The CDR3 DNA reads as TGTGCCAGCAGTGCCGGGACAGGGAGCAACGAGCAGTACTTC.

V gene TRBV10-1 combines with J gene TRBJ2-2; unclear D gene. Trimming took off 3 bases at V and 7 bases at J, with 12 bases between the two ends. Germline V gene data show CDR1 as WNHNN and CDR2 as SYGVQD (reference sequence). The CDR3 runs 14 residues. In DNA, the CDR3 is TGCGCCAGCAGTGACCCTAATCAGGACGGGGAGCTGTTTTTT. This codes for CASSDPNQDGELFF.

This clone was picked up one time. The chain links TRBV2 to TRBJ2-7; D is perhaps TRBD1 (6 bases). The CDR3 runs to 19 residues. Germline CDR1 SNHLY, CDR2 FYNNEI. V dropped 6 bases and J dropped 2 bases, with 29 bases sitting between them. In DNA, the CDR3 is TGTGCCAGCAGCGACGTTATCTCTTCACCCCTAACAGGGACCTACGAGCAGTACGTC. Translation gives CASSDVISSPLTGTYEQYV.

The V call is TRBV10-1, the J call TRBJ2-2, with D hard to call. With 4 bases removed from V and 1 base from J, the gap between germline ends came to 7 bases. This CDR3 is built from 14 residues. CDR1 WNHNN and CDR2 SYGVQD come from the germline V gene (reference sequence). CDR3: CASSAPGNTGELFF. The CDR3 DNA follows: TGCGCCAGCAGTGCCCCAGGGAACACCGGGGAGCTGTTTTTT.

This sequence joins TRBV27 and TRBJ2-3; D is possibly TRBD2 (6 bases). CDR1 MNHEY and CDR2 SMNVEV come from the germline V gene (reference sequence). The CDR3 has 18 amino acids. Trimming removed 7 bases from V and 0 bases from J, with 23 bases in between. The chain's CDR3 is CASTQLKTRPSSTDTQYF. DNA for the CDR3: TGTGCCAGCACACAACTTAAGACTAGACCCTCAAGCACAGATACGCAGTATTTT.

V gene TRBV6-5 combines with J gene TRBJ2-7; tentative D call: TRBD1 (6 bases). CDR3 length equals 11 residues. The V end lost 4 bases, the J end lost 13 bases, and 14 bases lay between the germline ends. Germline-derived CDR1 and CDR2 are MNHEY and SVGAGI. The CDR3: CASSSRGTAYV. Here the CDR3 DNA reads TGTGCCAGCAGTTCGAGGGGGACGGCTTACGTC.

Details on this clone: One end of the junction does not line up with germline, which may come from a read error. The gene calls are TRBV7-9 and TRBJ1-3, with 9 bases that match TRBD1. The length of the CDR3 is 14 residues. Germline V CDR1 and CDR2: SEHNR, FQNEAQ (reference sequence). The CDR3 sequence is CSSSSGTGRNTIYF. CDR3 sequence (DNA): TGTTCCAGCAGCTCCGGGACAGGGCGAAACACCATATATTTT. The whole variable domain, filled in from reference TRBV7-9 and TRBJ1-3, reads DTGVSQNPRHKITKRGQNVTFRCDPISEHNRLYWYRQTLGQGPEFLTYFQNEAQLEKSRLLSDRFSAERPKGSFSTLEIQRTEQGDSAMYLCSSSSGTGRNTIYFGEGSWLTVV.

The chain combines TRBV6-5 with TRBJ1-2; 12 positions match TRBD1. Per the germline V gene, CDR1 is MNHEY and CDR2 is SVGAGI. J was trimmed by 4 bases and V by 5 bases; bases with no gene match: 5. The CDR3 is made up of 15 amino acids. As DNA, the CDR3 is TGTGCCAGCAGTGCCGGGACAGGGGGCTTCTATGGCTACACCTTC. This gives the protein CASSAGTGGFYGYTF.

Worth noting for this clone: Other DNA sequences in the sample encode the same CDR3. V gene TRBV27 combines with J gene TRBJ2-7; 10 bases are shared with TRBD1. Germline V lookup: CDR1 MNHEY, CDR2 SMNVEV (reference sequence). The CDR3 loop spans 16 amino acids. J gave up 5 bases and V 7 bases, and 14 bases lay outside the gene matches. This CDR3 reads CASTAPTDRGGDEQYV. The CDR3 DNA follows: TGTGCCAGCACAGCTCCCACGGACAGGGGGGGGGACGAGCAGTACGTC.

This chain links TRBV5-1 with TRBJ2-7; 11 positions agree with TRBD2. Per the germline V gene, CDR1 is SGHRS and CDR2 is YFSETQ. V lost 8 bases to trimming and J lost 4 bases; unmatched junction nucleotides: 11. This CDR3 is 15 amino acids long. CDR3 protein: CASAPGLAAPYEQYF. The CDR3, as DNA: TGCGCCAGTGCCCCGGGACTAGCGGCCCCGTACGAGCAGTACTTC.

The table lists this clone with a count of one. The chain is built from TRBV12-5 and TRBJ2-3; D call uncertain. Trimming removed 2 bases from V and 4 bases from J, with 4 bases in between. The V gene's germline CDR1 is LGHNT and CDR2 FRNRAP. The CDR3 totals 12 residues. CDR3 in DNA: TGTGCTAGTGGTTTGCGTTCAGATACGCAGTATTTT. This codes for CASGLRSDTQYF.

The genes are TRBV6-1 and TRBJ2-5; the match to TRBD2 covers 7 bases. In germline, CDR1 is MNHNS, CDR2 SASEGT. The CDR3 runs 15 residues. The trim removed 1 base at V and 1 base at J, leaving 3 bases unmatched. CDR3 sequence (DNA): TGTGCCAGCAGTGAAGGAGCGGGACCCCAAGAGACCCAGTACTTC. Translated, it gives CASSEGAGPQETQYF.

This clone was recorded once. The chain recombines TRBV25-1 with TRBJ2-1; 11 bases align to TRBD2. V dropped 3 bases and J dropped 5; count of bases not matched to a gene: 9. Germline assignment: CDR1 MGHDK and CDR2 SYGVNS. This CDR3 spans 17 amino acids. CDR3: CASSDSWGLAEDNEQFF. The CDR3 DNA reads as TGTGCCAGCAGTGATTCCTGGGGACTAGCGGAGGACAATGAGCAGTTCTTC.

The rearrangement uses TRBV4-2 and TRBJ1-3; D gene uncertain. The CDR3 covers 14 residues. Germline V gene data show CDR1 as LGHNA and CDR2 as YNFKEQ. The ends were cut back, 1 base at V and 7 bases at J, with 11 bases in the middle. CDR3 nucleotides: TGTGCCAGCAGCCAAGTAACCGAGGTCAACACCATATATTTT. Translated: CASSQVTEVNTIYF.

This sequence joins TRBV4-2 and TRBJ2-4, with 10 bases matching TRBD2. V lost 0 bases, J lost 1 base, and 9 bases stayed unmatched. The length of the CDR3 is 19 residues. From germline, CDR1 is LGHNA and CDR2 YNFKEQ. The CDR3 nucleotides are TGTGCCAGCAGCCAAGAAGCGGGAGGGGCCCCGCTTGCCAAAAACATTCAGTACTTC. This gives the protein CASSQEAGGAPLAKNIQYF.

This chain connects TRBV9 to TRBJ1-1, with 10 bases matching TRBD1. The CDR3 runs 14 residues. V lost 3 bases, J lost 6 bases, and 5 bases stayed unmatched. From germline, CDR1 is SGDLS and CDR2 YYNGEE. In DNA form, the CDR3 reads TGTGCCAGCAGCGAGGGGACAGGGGACCCTGAAGCTTTCTTT. Its protein is CASSEGTGDPEAFF.

The chain combines TRBV9 with TRBJ1-6; 12 bases fit TRBD1. Germline-derived CDR1 and CDR2 are SGDLS and YYNGEE. The junction had 10 bases not matched to a gene; V was cut back by 4 bases and J by 8 bases. This CDR3 comprises 17 residues. CDR3 region: CASSTTSGTGGDSPLHF. The CDR3 region has the DNA TGTGCCAGCAGCACCACATCCGGGACAGGGGGCGATTCACCCCTCCACTTT.

The sample holds a few counts of this clone. The chain joins TRBV11-3 to TRBJ1-2; a possible D gene is TRBD1 (5 bases). The CDR3 loop spans 15 amino acids. Trimming pared 5 bases from V and 2 bases from J, leaving 15 bases between. Germline V gene sequence: CDR1 SGHNT, CDR2 YENEEA. The CDR3 nucleotides read TGTGCCAGCAGCCTAAGATACGGGGGGAACTATGGCTACACCTTC. Translation gives CASSLRYGGNYGYTF.

This rearrangement joins TRBV19 to TRBJ1-1, with D unclear. Germline V gene sequence: CDR1 LNHDA, CDR2 SQIVND (reference sequence). Trimming removed 6 bases at V and 0 bases at J, with 11 bases between. The CDR3 sequence is 14 residues long. The CDR3 region has the DNA TGTGCCAGTAGCCCCGAGACACTGAACACTGAAGCTTTCTTT. This codes for CASSPETLNTEAFF.

The chain links TRBV2 to TRBJ1-1, with 7 bases fitting TRBD1. V shed 4 bases and J 4 bases; nucleotides not matched to a gene: 6. This CDR3 is 14 amino acids long. Germline V gene lookup returns CDR1 SNHLY and CDR2 FYNNEI. CDR3 loop: CASSGIYRGTEAFF. CDR3 in DNA: TGTGCCAGCAGTGGAATCTACAGGGGCACTGAAGCTTTCTTT.